This TCR beta chain was sequenced for a study of early T cells in non-severe SARS-CoV-2 infection. Looking at the study overall: With bulk RNA from unsorted whole blood as input, sequencing yielded unpaired chains.

Individually, cDNA molecules had unique molecular identifiers attached to them. One entry per CDR3 protein results from TCRdb running MiXCR on the 5' RACE reads. The sample has some 77,000 distinct CDR3 sequences, roughly 9.6% seen once. Study results and caveats: Matching against VDJdb likely underestimated virus-specific expansions, favoring anti-spike CD8.

Germline CDR1 and CDR2: SEHNR and FQNEAQ (reference sequence). The CDR3 has 16 amino acids. The V end lost 5 bases, the J end lost 4 bases, and 17 bases lay between the germline ends. A note on this clonotype: The antigen is not known.

This TCR was recovered from an adult who was a healthcare worker with PCR-confirmed SARS-CoV-2 infection or an uninfected control (not recorded which). Sequenced sample: whole blood. The V gene is TRBV7-9, the J gene TRBJ1-4; no reliable D call. In nucleotides, the CDR3 is TGTGCCAGCAGCCCGTCGGGAGCGGGAAGTAATGAAAAACTGTTTTTT. It specifies CASSPSGAGSNEKLFF.